Each of the 9 T cell receptor beta chains below was sequenced from the same sample in a study of blood T cells in healthy people across ages. The authors ran a second PCR of about 7 to 11 cycles using a sample-barcoded 5' primer and a J-beta primer mix. TCRdb re-called the 5' RACE reads with MiXCR, one entry per CDR3 protein. Of about 830,000 distinct CDR3 sequences listed, 62% are singletons. Sequencing used blood. The receptors shown here come from a man between 25 and 39 years old in good health.

This chain uses TRBV28 with TRBJ1-5; 10 positions match TRBD1. V lost 5 bases to trimming and J lost 4 bases; unmatched junction nucleotides: 11. Germline V lookup: CDR1 MDHEN, CDR2 SYDVKM. There are 17 residues in the CDR3. CDR3 sequence reads: CASSRTGTGVINQPQHF. CDR3 sequence (DNA): TGTGCCAGCAGTCGAACCGGGACAGGGGTCATAAATCAGCCCCAGCATTTT.

The chain employs TRBV25-1 and TRBJ1-5, with D maybe TRBD1 (5 bases). Germline V CDR1 and CDR2: MGHDK, SYGVNS. The V end was cut by 7 bases, the J end by 2 bases, with 12 bases between. CDR3 length: 14 residues. CDR3 loop: CASNPGDGNQPQHF. The CDR3, as DNA: TGTGCCAGCAACCCTGGGGACGGCAATCAGCCCCAGCATTTT.

This clonotype has only a few counts. The chain uses TRBV6-5 and TRBJ2-1; 10 bases map to TRBD2. Germline CDR1 reads MNHEY; CDR2 reads SVGAGI. The junction had 6 bases not matched to a gene; V was cut back by 5 bases and J by 5 bases. The CDR3 consists of 15 residues. The CDR3 DNA reads as TGTGCCAGCAGTCCCCCAGCGGGGGGGCACAATGAGCAGTTCTTC. Amino acid sequence: CASSPPAGGHNEQFF.

J is TRBJ2-1 and V is TRBV9; 12 bases line up with TRBD1. Germline lookup yields CDR1 SGDLS and CDR2 YYNGEE. V lost 3 bases, J lost 6 bases, and 4 bases stayed unmatched. This CDR3 comprises 15 residues. The CDR3 nucleotides read TGTGCCAGCAGCGCAGGGACAGGGGGCTTCAATGAGCAGTTCTTC. Its protein product is CASSAGTGGFNEQFF.

The rearrangement links TRBV12-3 or TRBV12-4 to TRBJ2-2; 8 bases are shared with TRBD1. V dropped 6 bases and J dropped 4; count of bases not matched to a gene: 4. The CDR3 spans 14 residues. The DNA for the CDR3 is TGTGCCAGCAGGGGTGACAGGGGCACCGGGGAGCTGTTTTTT. Its translation: CASRGDRGTGELFF.

This clonotype was found a few times. The chain uses TRBV6-2 or TRBV6-3 and TRBJ2-1, with a weak D call TRBD2 (6 bases). Looked up from germline, CDR1 is MNHEY and CDR2 is SVGEGT. Trimming removed 3 bases at V and 4 bases at J, with 10 bases between. This CDR3 is 14 amino acids long. The CDR3 sequence is CASSYGSGYNEQFF. CDR3 bases: TGTGCCAGCAGTTATGGTAGCGGATACAATGAGCAGTTCTTC.

The chain links TRBV4-3 to TRBJ2-6, with 8 bases fitting TRBD2. The CDR3 runs 18 residues. Germline loops: CDR1 LGHNA, CDR2 YSLEER. V gave up 0 bases and J gave up 1 base; unmatched junction bases: 5. The CDR3 DNA follows: TGCGCCAGCAGCCAAGATGGACTAGCCCCGTCTGGGGCCAACGTCCTGACTTTC. This translates into CASSQDGLAPSGANVLTF.

The rearrangement joins TRBV27 to TRBJ2-4, with D possibly TRBD2 on 6 matching bases. The end of the DNA is better explained by TRBJ2-5, so the J call may be wrong. This CDR3 is built from 15 residues. Germline CDR1 and CDR2: MNHEY and SMNVEV (reference sequence). The CDR3 DNA follows: TGTGCCAGCAGTTCCTTCGGGGGAGAGTATGAGACCCAGTACTTC. Translated: CASSSFGGEYETQYF.

V is TRBV20-1 and J is TRBJ2-1; the D is unclear. Germline V gene data show CDR1 as DFQATT and CDR2 as SNEGSKA (reference sequence). The CDR3 consists of 9 residues. The V end lost 6 bases, the J end lost 12 bases, and 9 bases lay between the germline ends. The DNA for the CDR3 is TGCAGTGCCTCCCCGGGGCAGTTCTTC. Encoded protein: CSASPGQFF.